The 27 T cell receptor beta chains in this list originate from one sample, sequenced in a study of blood T cells in healthy people across ages. Primers used in a second PCR of roughly 6 to 12 cycles were a sample-barcoded 5' primer and a J-beta primer mix. TCRdb independently ran MiXCR on the 5' RACE reads; one entry per CDR3 protein. Of hundreds of thousands of distinct CDR3 sequences detected, approximately 30% appear once; the ten largest clones hold 15% to 18%. Sample: blood. These receptors came from a woman aged 80 or over in good health.

The genes are TRBV5-1 and TRBJ2-5; D call uncertain. The CDR3 is made up of 13 amino acids. The V gene lost 4 bases and the J gene lost 11 bases, with 18 bases spanning the gap. CDR1 SGHRS and CDR2 YFSETQ come from the germline V gene. The CDR3 nucleotides are TGCGCCAGCAGCAAAGATTTTAAGGATGAGCAGTACTTC. The encoded protein is CASSKDFKDEQYF.

This clonotype was detected ten times or more. V usage is TRBV6-5 and J usage is TRBJ2-7; 10 nucleotides line up with TRBD1. V dropped 4 bases and J dropped 2; count of bases not matched to a gene: 5. The CDR3 has 15 amino acids. Germline V gene sequence: CDR1 MNHEY, CDR2 SVGAGI. CDR3: CASSSGGQGAYEQYF. In DNA, the CDR3 is TGTGCCAGCAGTTCAGGAGGACAGGGGGCCTACGAGCAGTACTTC.

Only a few counts were recorded for this clonotype. The chain couples TRBV6-1 to TRBJ1-1; D is unresolved. Germline values: CDR1 MNHNS, CDR2 SASEGT. V lost 4 bases to trimming and J lost 7 bases, with 10 bases between them. This CDR3 comprises 12 residues. The CDR3 loop is CASSAAYIEAFF. In DNA, the CDR3 is TGTGCCAGCAGTGCCGCCTATATTGAAGCTTTCTTT.

There are many counts of this clonotype. The chain combines TRBV6-2 or TRBV6-3 with TRBJ1-1; possible D gene TRBD1, 6 bases. The germline V gene has CDR1 MNHEY and CDR2 SVGEGT. The CDR3 has 13 amino acids. V was shortened by 6 bases and J by 7 bases, with 15 bases between the two germline ends. The CDR3 sequence is CASSRPRGIEAFF. In nucleotides, the CDR3 is TGTGCCAGCAGCCGACCCAGGGGTATTGAAGCTTTCTTT.

This clonotype was observed many times. CDR3 region: CASSSGPGGNIQYF. CDR3 DNA: TGTGCCAGCAGCTCCGGGCCCGGGGGAAACATTCAGTACTTC. This chain joins TRBV11-2 and TRBJ2-4; TRBD2 is a possible D gene (6 bases). V was pared by 4 bases and J by 6 bases, with 13 bases between. The CDR3 is 14 residues long. CDR1 and CDR2 (germline): SGHAT, FQNNGV.

The CDR3 region is CASSRQTGRTDTQYF. CDR3 in DNA: TGTGCCAGCAGTCGCCAGACAGGTCGCACAGATACGCAGTATTTT. This chain connects TRBV6-2 or TRBV6-3 to TRBJ2-3; a possible D gene is TRBD1 (6 bases). CDR1 MNHEY and CDR2 SVGEGT come from the germline V gene. The CDR3 covers 15 residues. Trimming removed 5 bases at V and 1 base at J, with 13 bases between.

In its sample, this clonotype was seen many times. Compared with germline, one end of the junction differs, possibly owing to a read error. V and J are TRBV7-9 and TRBJ1-2; no clear D. The V gene's germline CDR1 is SEHNR and CDR2 FQNEAQ (reference sequence). The CDR3 has 12 residues. CDR3 loop: CAGSTANYGYTF. The CDR3 DNA follows: TGTGCCGGCAGTACCGCTAACTATGGCTACACCTTC.

V gene TRBV5-1 combines with J gene TRBJ2-7; TRBD1 is a possible D gene (5 bases). CDR3 size: 14 residues. Germline V lookup: CDR1 SGHRS, CDR2 YFSETQ. V gave up 4 bases and J gave up 0 bases, with 11 bases separating them. The CDR3 nucleotides read TGCGCCAGCAGCAGGGGCAGGAGCTCCTACGAGCAGTACTTC. Its translation: CASSRGRSSYEQYF. Full variable domain (outside the CDR3, taken from reference TRBV5-1 and TRBJ2-7): KAGVTQTPRYLIKTRGQQVTLSCSPISGHRSVSWYQQTPGQGLQFLFEYFSETQRNKGNFPGRFSGRQFSNSRSEMNVSTLELGDSALYLCASSRGRSSYEQYFGPGTRLTVT.

This clonotype was seen ten or more times. The chain is built from TRBV10-3 and TRBJ2-3; D is possibly TRBD2 (6 bases). Germline V lookup: CDR1 ENHRY, CDR2 SYGVKD. This CDR3 contains 13 residues. V lost 6 bases, J lost 1 base, and 8 bases lay in between. The CDR3 DNA follows: TGTGCCATCAGGCCTAGCGGCACAGATACGCAGTATTTT. Translated: CAIRPSGTDTQYF.

The chain links TRBV20-1 to TRBJ2-5; 7 bases are shared with TRBD2. V lost 6 bases and J lost 3; bases outside the gene matches: 10. The CDR3 is 14 residues long. Germline values: CDR1 DFQATT, CDR2 SNEGSKA (reference sequence). This CDR3 reads CSARKLAEEETQYF. As DNA, the CDR3 is TGCAGTGCAAGAAAGCTAGCGGAAGAAGAGACCCAGTACTTC.

A few counts support this clonotype. This chain uses TRBV6-6 with TRBJ2-2; 7 nucleotides match TRBD1. Trimming removed 6 bases from V and 4 bases from J; junction bases left unmatched: 5. The germline V gene has CDR1 MNHNY and CDR2 SVGAGI (reference sequence). This CDR3 has 14 amino acids. The CDR3 bases are TGTGCCAGCAGGCCCACAGGGGCCACCGGGGAGCTGTTTTTT. This gives the protein CASRPTGATGELFF.

Many counts were recorded for this clonotype. The gene calls are TRBV20-1 and TRBJ2-1; 8 bases are shared with TRBD1. The CDR3 is 13 residues long. In germline, CDR1 is DFQATT, CDR2 SNEGSKA (reference sequence). Losses at the gene ends were 5 bases for V and 7 bases for J; bases not matched to a gene: 7. The CDR3 here is CSAGQGNFNEQFF. CDR3 in DNA: TGCAGTGCTGGACAGGGTAACTTTAATGAGCAGTTCTTC.

This clonotype was seen many times. The V and J genes are TRBV10-3 and TRBJ1-2, with D uncertain. With 3 bases removed from V and 2 bases from J, the gap between germline ends came to 7 bases. Per the germline V gene, CDR1 is ENHRY and CDR2 is SYGVKD. The CDR3 has 13 amino acids. This CDR3 is CAISDVGNYGYTF. The CDR3 DNA reads as TGTGCCATCAGTGATGTGGGGAACTATGGCTACACCTTC.

The V call is TRBV6-1, the J call TRBJ1-2, with D perhaps matching TRBD1 (6 bases). The CDR3 extends over 14 amino acids. V was clipped by 3 bases and J by 7 bases, with 15 bases between them. Germline V gene data show CDR1 as MNHNS and CDR2 as SASEGT. CDR3 protein: CASSETGQGCGYTF. In DNA, the CDR3 is TGTGCCAGCAGTGAGACAGGACAAGGGTGTGGCTACACCTTC.

Of note for this clonotype: This could be a read error, since a much larger clone is one nucleotide away. V and J are TRBV20-1 and TRBJ1-2; D uncertain. The germline gives CDR1 DFQATT, CDR2 SNEGSKA (reference sequence). This CDR3 contains 12 residues. CDR3 amino acids: CSARDKNYSYTF. DNA for the CDR3: TGCAGTGCTAGAGACAAGAACTATAGCTACACCTTC.

The chain joins TRBV5-1 to TRBJ2-5, with D perhaps being TRBD1 or TRBD2 (5 bases each). CDR1 is SGHRS and CDR2 is YFSETQ in the germline V gene. The CDR3 covers 14 residues. Trimming removed 0 bases from V and 11 bases from J, with 17 bases in between. The CDR3 region has the DNA TGCGCCAGCAGCTTGGAAGGTAATCTGGGGGAGCAGTACTTC. This sequence encodes CASSLEGNLGEQYF.

This clonotype was detected ten times or more. The chain has TRBV3-1 and TRBJ1-2, with D maybe TRBD1 (5 bases). The CDR3 runs 13 residues. V was shortened by 7 bases and J by 4 bases, with 13 bases between the two germline ends. Germline-derived CDR1 and CDR2 are LGHDT and YNNKEL (reference sequence). CDR3 nucleotides: TGTGCCAGCACCCAGGACCAGGGCTATGGCTACACCTTC. Amino acids: CASTQDQGYGYTF. Using reference TRBV3-1 and TRBJ1-2 for the parts outside the CDR3, the full variable domain is DTAVSQTPKYLVTQMGNDKSIKCEQNLGHDTMYWYKQDSKKFLKIMFSYNNKELIINETVPNRFSPKSPDKAHLNLHINSLELGDSAVYFCASTQDQGYGYTFGSGTRLTVV.

The rearrangement uses TRBV12-3 or TRBV12-4 and TRBJ2-1; 7 bases fit TRBD1. V was pared by 7 bases and J by 13 bases, with 13 bases of the junction left unmatched. The CDR3 length is 13 residues. The CDR3 protein is CASTLTGSRTQFF. In DNA form, the CDR3 reads TGTGCCAGCACTCTGACAGGGTCTCGGACCCAGTTCTTC.

This clonotype has a handful of counts. The chain joins TRBV7-9 to TRBJ2-5; possibly TRBD1 for D (5 bases). This CDR3 is 14 amino acids long. CDR1 is SEHNR and CDR2 is FQNEAQ in the germline V gene (reference sequence). Between the trimmed V and J ends, which lost 5 bases and 2 bases, there was a span of 12 bases. CDR3 sequence: CASSRSRDQETQYF. The CDR3 DNA reads as TGTGCCAGCAGCCGAAGCAGGGATCAAGAGACCCAGTACTTC.

The rearrangement joins TRBV4-1 to TRBJ2-3; 9 nucleotides agree with TRBD2. V dropped 0 bases and J dropped 0; count of bases not matched to a gene: 10. The germline V gene encodes CDR1 MGHRA and CDR2 YSYEKL. The CDR3 consists of 19 residues. CDR3 sequence reads: CASSQDVGIAGASTDTQYF. The CDR3 DNA sequence: TGCGCCAGCAGCCAAGATGTAGGGATAGCGGGAGCTAGCACAGATACGCAGTATTTT.

This clonotype appeared a single time. The V and J genes are TRBV20-1 and TRBJ2-2; D remains unclear. The V end lost 7 bases, the J end lost 6 bases, and 9 bases lay between the germline ends. The CDR3 consists of 11 residues. Germline lookup yields CDR1 DFQATT and CDR2 SNEGSKA (reference sequence). CDR3 bases: TGCAGTGTACTGTTGGCCGGGGAGCTGTTTTTT. It is translated as CSVLLAGELFF.

Notes on this clonotype: A much larger clone differs by one base, so this may be a read error. V is TRBV29-1 and J is TRBJ2-5; perhaps D is TRBD1 or TRBD2 (6 bases each). Trimming shortened V by 4 bases and J by 2 bases, and 14 bases separated the two germline ends. The CDR3 runs 14 residues. In germline, CDR1 is SQVTM, CDR2 ANQGSEA. In nucleotides, the CDR3 is TGCAGCGTTGGGAGGGGGGCACGACAAGAGACCCAGTACTTC. This gives the protein CSVGRGARQETQYF.

This clonotype was seen a handful of times. The chain uses TRBV3-1 and TRBJ1-2; 7 bases fit TRBD1. The CDR3 extends over 15 amino acids. From germline, CDR1 is LGHDT and CDR2 YNNKEL (reference sequence). With 3 bases clipped from V and 2 bases from J, the junction kept 6 bases outside the gene matches. CDR3 sequence (DNA): TGTGCCAGCAGCCACTCCGGACAGGCCAACTATGGCTACACCTTC. Protein sequence: CASSHSGQANYGYTF.

With respect to this clonotype: This may arise from a read error, as a much more abundant clone is one base away. The DNA for the CDR3 is TGTGCCAGCAGTCTCCGAGGCGGGGTCCGCCAAGAGACCCAGTTCTTC. Amino acids: CASSLRGGVRQETQFF. The rearrangement uses TRBV6-1 and TRBJ2-1; D perhaps matches TRBD2 (6 bases). The CDR3 has 16 amino acids. Looked up from germline, CDR1 is MNHNS and CDR2 is SASEGT. Trimming took off 5 bases at V and 13 bases at J, with 27 bases between the two ends.

This clonotype was seen ten or more times. The V call is TRBV20-1, the J call TRBJ1-5; no reliable D call. This CDR3 contains 12 residues. Germline CDR1 and CDR2: DFQATT and SNEGSKA (reference sequence). Trimming took off 5 bases at V and 5 bases at J, with 10 bases between the two ends. The CDR3 DNA follows: TGCAGTGCTGCCCCCGGCTATCAGCCCCAGCATTTT. Amino acids: CSAAPGYQPQHF.

The V gene is TRBV2, the J gene TRBJ2-1; TRBD2 is a possible D gene (6 bases). The end of the DNA fits TRBJ2-7 better, so the J call may be wrong. The CDR3 runs 16 residues. Germline CDR1 is SNHLY and CDR2 is FYNNEI. The CDR3, as DNA: TGTGCCAGCAGTGTTTCCTCGGGACTCCGCTACAATGAGCAGTACTTC. Amino acid sequence: CASSVSSGLRYNEQYF.

V usage is TRBV3-1 and J usage is TRBJ2-5; D is unresolved. Germline-derived CDR1 and CDR2 are LGHDT and YNNKEL (reference sequence). V was shortened by 3 bases and J by 7 bases, with 18 bases between the two germline ends. The CDR3 contains 15 residues. CDR3 DNA sequence: TGTGCCAGCAGCCACTTCCGCGCGACTGAAGGGACCCAGTACTTC. Protein: CASSHFRATEGTQYF.